These 3 T cell receptor beta chains share one sample of origin, sequenced in a study of T cells of healthy individuals. Via MiXCR, TCRdb re-called the 5' RACE reads, giving one row per CDR3 protein. The sample holds 95,000 to 100,000 distinct CDR3 sequences, under 20% seen once. Receptors were obtained from a human donor in good health.

DNA of the CDR3: TGTGCCAGCAGCTTACTACGGTTGAGCACTGAAGCTTTCTTT. This gives the protein CASSLLRLSTEAFF. This chain connects TRBV7-3 to TRBJ1-1; D gene uncertain. Trimming removed 2 bases at V and 4 bases at J, with 11 bases between. Per germline, CDR1 SGHTA and CDR2 FQGTGA. The CDR3 runs 14 residues.

This clonotype is medium-sized (0.01 to 0.1%) by share. The genes are TRBV6-1 and TRBJ1-1, with 9 nucleotides matching TRBD1. The CDR3 is 15 amino acids. J lost 3 bases, V lost 1 base, and 3 bases had no gene match. Germline CDR1 reads MNHNS; CDR2 reads SASEGT. The CDR3 nucleotides are TGTGCCAGCAGTGAAGAGACAGGGGGGTACACTGAAGCTTTCTTT. Amino acids: CASSEETGGYTEAFF.

This clonotype was detected a few times. The chain joins TRBV9 to TRBJ2-1, with D perhaps TRBD1 or TRBD2 (5 bases each). V was clipped by 4 bases and J by 5 bases, with 19 bases between them. The CDR3 is 16 residues long. Germline V lookup: CDR1 SGDLS, CDR2 YYNGEE. CDR3 DNA sequence: TGTGCCAGCAGCCACCTGGCCGCCGGGACCCACAATGAGCAGTTCTTC. Residues: CASSHLAAGTHNEQFF.